This passage covers 14 T cell receptor beta chains from one sample sequenced in a study of T cells in Graves' hyperthyroidism and ophthalmopathy. Amplified TCR beta CDR3 regions derived from RNA transcripts. When the TCR CDR3 underwent first-round RT-PCR, the HTBI primer set was used. TCRdb independently ran MiXCR on the multiplex PCR reads; one entry per CDR3 protein. The top ten clones hold 11% to 15% of a sample with 500,000 to 650,000 distinct CDR3 sequences, around 15% of them seen once. Sequences were obtained from blood. The receptors stem from a woman aged 40 to 55 with Graves' hyperthyroidism.

This clonotype was found many times. This chain uses TRBV28 with TRBJ1-2, with 8 bases lining up with TRBD1. CDR3 length: 17 residues. Germline values: CDR1 MDHEN, CDR2 SYDVKM. V lost 2 bases, J lost 4 bases, and 12 bases stayed unmatched. The CDR3 loop reads CASSLMVTAGGIYGYTF. The CDR3 DNA is TGTGCCAGCAGTTTAATGGTAACGGCAGGGGGCATCTATGGCTACACCTTC.

This clonotype was counted many times. The V gene is TRBV2, the J gene TRBJ1-1; D perhaps matches TRBD1 (5 bases). The CDR3 runs to 15 residues. Germline-derived CDR1 and CDR2 are SNHLY and FYNNEI. Trimming removed 4 bases at V and 3 bases at J, with 15 bases between. CDR3 loop: CASSVEAGGDTEAFF. The CDR3 DNA reads as TGTGCCAGCAGTGTCGAGGCCGGGGGGGACACTGAAGCTTTCTTT. The full variable domain, completed using reference TRBV2 and TRBJ1-1, is EPEVTQTPSHQVTQMGQEVILRCVPISNHLYFYWYRQILGQKVEFLVSFYNNEISEKSEIFDDQFSVERPDGSNFTLKIRSTKLEDSAMYFCASSVEAGGDTEAFFGQGTRLTVV.

This clonotype has a count of ten or more. The genes are TRBV20-1 and TRBJ2-1; D unclear. V gave up 1 base and J gave up 3 bases, with 10 bases separating them. Germline CDR1 and CDR2: DFQATT and SNEGSKA (reference sequence). The CDR3 is 14 amino acids. The CDR3 nucleotides read TGCAGTGCTAGAGGCCCGGGTAGCTACAATGAGCAGTTCTTC. This gives the protein CSARGPGSYNEQFF.

This clonotype occurred a few times. The chain joins TRBV4-1 to TRBJ2-5, with D possibly being TRBD1 or TRBD2 (5 bases each). V gave up 6 bases and J gave up 5 bases, with 19 bases separating them. Looked up from germline, CDR1 is MGHRA and CDR2 is YSYEKL. This CDR3 has 15 residues. The CDR3 region has the DNA TGCGCCAGCAGTCACGACAGAACCGAGGGGGAGACCCAGTACTTC. Translation: CASSHDRTEGETQYF.

This clonotype was counted only a few times. A much bigger clone sits one base away, suggesting this may be a read error. CDR3 amino acids: CASSEGTNYGYTF. The CDR3 nucleotides are TGTGCCAGCAGTGAAGGGACAAACTATGGCTACACCTTC. The chain recombines TRBV6-1 with TRBJ1-2; D perhaps matches TRBD1 (5 bases). The ends were cut back, 1 base at V and 2 bases at J, with 5 bases in the middle. The CDR3 has 13 amino acids. The germline V gene encodes CDR1 MNHNS and CDR2 SASEGT.

At least ten counts were recorded for this clonotype. The rearrangement joins TRBV4-1 to TRBJ2-4; possibly TRBD1 or TRBD2 for D (5 bases each). In germline, CDR1 is MGHRA, CDR2 YSYEKL. The V and J ends lost 1 base and 1 base respectively, with 26 bases between them. The CDR3 runs 21 residues. The CDR3 region has the DNA TGCGCCAGCAGCCAAGGAGCAGTGGCAGGGAGACATCGGGTGGCCAAAAACATTCAGTACTTC. It encodes CASSQGAVAGRHRVAKNIQYF.

Concerning this clonotype itself: Since a much larger clone is just one base distant, this may be a read error. The CDR3 region has the DNA TGTGCCAGCAGTCCGGACAGGGGGAGTGGAAACACCATATGTTTT. Amino acid sequence: CASSPDRGSGNTICF. The chain uses TRBV12-3 or TRBV12-4 and TRBJ1-3; 10 bases match TRBD1. The CDR3 contains 15 residues.

This clonotype was seen ten or more times. The chain carries TRBV3-1 and TRBJ1-4; 8 bases fit TRBD1. V shed 9 bases and J 5 bases; nucleotides not matched to a gene: 2. This CDR3 has 12 amino acids. The germline V gene encodes CDR1 LGHDT and CDR2 YNNKEL (reference sequence). The chain's CDR3 is CASRQGNEKLFF. CDR3 DNA: TGTGCCAGTCGACAGGGGAATGAAAAACTGTTTTTT.

The chain has TRBV20-1 and TRBJ1-5; 11 positions agree with TRBD1. J was trimmed by 5 bases and V by 5 bases; bases with no gene match: 8. The CDR3 covers 15 residues. The germline V gene has CDR1 DFQATT and CDR2 SNEGSKA (reference sequence). This CDR3 is CSAPVGTGGDQPQHF. Written as DNA, the CDR3 is TGCAGTGCTCCAGTGGGGACAGGGGGGGATCAGCCCCAGCATTTT.

This clonotype was observed a few times. This chain joins TRBV5-1 and TRBJ2-7; 10 nucleotides line up with TRBD1. V shed 2 bases, J shed 6 bases, and the junction held 5 bases outside the gene matches. The CDR3 has 14 residues. The V gene's germline CDR1 is SGHRS and CDR2 YFSETQ. CDR3 sequence reads: CASSLGTGAIEQYF. Written as DNA, the CDR3 is TGCGCCAGCAGCTTAGGGACAGGGGCGATCGAGCAGTACTTC.

This clonotype was counted between two and nine times. V and J are TRBV5-1 and TRBJ1-4; 8 bases agree with TRBD1. The ends lost 4 bases at V and 1 base at J; junction bases unmatched: 12. The CDR3 contains 18 residues. CDR1 and CDR2 from the germline V gene are SGHRS and YFSETQ. CDR3 amino acids: CASSLGQESLQTNEKLFF. The CDR3 nucleotides read TGCGCCAGCAGCCTGGGACAGGAATCCCTGCAAACTAATGAAAAACTGTTTTTT.

Many counts were recorded for this clonotype. The CDR3: CASSGTRNGELFF. Written as DNA, the CDR3 is TGTGCCAGCAGTGGGACGCGGAACGGGGAGCTGTTTTTT. This chain connects TRBV6-1 to TRBJ2-2; D unclear. Trimming pared 4 bases from V and 7 bases from J, leaving 10 bases between. Germline assignment: CDR1 MNHNS and CDR2 SASEGT. This CDR3 comprises 13 residues.

This clonotype has ten or more counts. V is TRBV3-1 and J is TRBJ2-2, with D maybe TRBD2 (6 bases). Trimming took 5 bases from V and 1 from J, leaving 11 bases between them. CDR3 length equals 15 residues. From germline, CDR1 is LGHDT and CDR2 YNNKEL (reference sequence). CDR3 sequence (DNA): TGTGCCAGCAGCTGGCGGGAAGAGAACACCGGGGAGCTGTTTTTT. Amino acid sequence: CASSWREENTGELFF.

In this sample, this clonotype turned up many times. The J gene is TRBJ2-7, the V gene TRBV7-3; D is uncertain. Trimming removed 2 bases from V and 6 bases from J, with 17 bases in between. The CDR3 spans 15 residues. Germline CDR1 and CDR2: SGHTA and FQGTGA. The CDR3, as DNA: TGTGCCAGCAGCTTAGTGGGCGGAGCTACTGGCGAGCAGTACTTC. It yields the protein CASSLVGGATGEQYF.